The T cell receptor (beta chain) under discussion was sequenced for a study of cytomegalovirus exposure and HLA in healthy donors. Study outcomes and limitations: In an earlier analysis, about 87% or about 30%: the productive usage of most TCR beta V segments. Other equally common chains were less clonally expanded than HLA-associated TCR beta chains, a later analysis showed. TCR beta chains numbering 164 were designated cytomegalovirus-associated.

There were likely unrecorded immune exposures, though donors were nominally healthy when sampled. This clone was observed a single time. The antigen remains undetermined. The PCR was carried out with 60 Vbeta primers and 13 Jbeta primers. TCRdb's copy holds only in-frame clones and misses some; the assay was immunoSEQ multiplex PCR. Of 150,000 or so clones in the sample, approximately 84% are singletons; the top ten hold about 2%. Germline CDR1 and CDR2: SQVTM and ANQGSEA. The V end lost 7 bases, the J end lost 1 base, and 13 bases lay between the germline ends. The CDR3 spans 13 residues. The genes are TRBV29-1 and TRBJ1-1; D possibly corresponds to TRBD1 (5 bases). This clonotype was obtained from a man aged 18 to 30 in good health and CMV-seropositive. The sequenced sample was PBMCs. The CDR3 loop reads CSGREGPNTEAFF. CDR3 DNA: TGCAGCGGGCGGGAGGGGCCGAACACTGAAGCTTTCTTT. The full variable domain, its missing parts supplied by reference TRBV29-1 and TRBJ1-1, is SAVISQKPSRDICQRGTSLTIQCQVDSQVTMMFWYRQQPGQSLTLIATANQGSEATYESGFVIDKFPISRPNLTFSTLTVSNMSPEDSSIYLCSGREGPNTEAFFGQGTRLTVV.